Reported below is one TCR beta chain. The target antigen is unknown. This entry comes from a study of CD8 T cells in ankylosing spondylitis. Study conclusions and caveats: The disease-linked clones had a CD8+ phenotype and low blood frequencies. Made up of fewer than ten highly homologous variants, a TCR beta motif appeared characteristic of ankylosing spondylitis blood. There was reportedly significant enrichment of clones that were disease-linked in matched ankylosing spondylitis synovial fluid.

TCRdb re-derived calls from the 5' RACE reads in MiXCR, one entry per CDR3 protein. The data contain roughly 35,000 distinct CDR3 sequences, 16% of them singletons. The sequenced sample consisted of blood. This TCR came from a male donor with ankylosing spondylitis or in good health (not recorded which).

The CDR3 coding sequence is TGTGCCAGCACCACAGGGATAACTAATGAAAAACTGTTTTTT. Its protein product is CASTTGITNEKLFF. This chain uses TRBV7-2 with TRBJ1-4; TRBD1 might be the D (6 bases). V gave up 7 bases and J gave up 1 base, with 10 bases separating them. Per the germline V gene, CDR1 is SGHTA and CDR2 is FQGNSA. The CDR3 is made up of 14 amino acids.